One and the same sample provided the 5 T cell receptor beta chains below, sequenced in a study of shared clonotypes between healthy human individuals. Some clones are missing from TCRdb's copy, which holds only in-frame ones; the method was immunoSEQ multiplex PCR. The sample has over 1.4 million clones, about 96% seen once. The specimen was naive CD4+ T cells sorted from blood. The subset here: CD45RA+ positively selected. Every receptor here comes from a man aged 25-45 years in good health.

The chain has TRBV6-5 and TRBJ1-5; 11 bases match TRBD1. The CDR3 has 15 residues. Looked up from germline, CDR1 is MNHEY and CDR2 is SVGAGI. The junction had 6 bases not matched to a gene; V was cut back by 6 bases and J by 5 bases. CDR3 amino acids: CASRRDRGSDQPQHF. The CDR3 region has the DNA TGTGCCAGCAGGCGGGACAGGGGGTCCGATCAGCCCCAGCATTTT.

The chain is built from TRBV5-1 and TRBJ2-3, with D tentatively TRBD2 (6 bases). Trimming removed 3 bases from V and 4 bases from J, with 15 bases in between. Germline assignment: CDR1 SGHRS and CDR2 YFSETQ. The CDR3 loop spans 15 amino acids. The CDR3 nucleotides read TGCGCCAGCAGCTCCCATCCGGGGGTGGCAGATACGCAGTATTTT. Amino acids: CASSSHPGVADTQYF.

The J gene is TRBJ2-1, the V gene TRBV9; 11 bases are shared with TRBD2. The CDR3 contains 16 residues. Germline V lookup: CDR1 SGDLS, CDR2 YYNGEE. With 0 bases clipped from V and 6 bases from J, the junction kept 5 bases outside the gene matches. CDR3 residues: CASSVVRLAGGNEQFF. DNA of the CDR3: TGTGCCAGCAGCGTAGTCAGGCTAGCGGGAGGCAATGAGCAGTTCTTC.

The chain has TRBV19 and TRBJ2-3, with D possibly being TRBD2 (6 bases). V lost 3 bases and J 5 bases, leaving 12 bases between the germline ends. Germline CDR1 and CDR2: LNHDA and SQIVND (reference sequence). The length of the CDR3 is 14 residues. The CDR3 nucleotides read TGTGCCAGTAGTATGGACGCCGGGAGAGATACGCAGTATTTT. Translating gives CASSMDAGRDTQYF.

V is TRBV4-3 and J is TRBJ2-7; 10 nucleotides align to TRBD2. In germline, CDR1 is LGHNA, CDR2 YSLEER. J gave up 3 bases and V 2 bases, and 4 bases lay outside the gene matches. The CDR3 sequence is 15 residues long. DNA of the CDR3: TGCGCCAGCAGCCAACTAGCGGGAGTTAGCTACGAGCAGTACTTC. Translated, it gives CASSQLAGVSYEQYF.